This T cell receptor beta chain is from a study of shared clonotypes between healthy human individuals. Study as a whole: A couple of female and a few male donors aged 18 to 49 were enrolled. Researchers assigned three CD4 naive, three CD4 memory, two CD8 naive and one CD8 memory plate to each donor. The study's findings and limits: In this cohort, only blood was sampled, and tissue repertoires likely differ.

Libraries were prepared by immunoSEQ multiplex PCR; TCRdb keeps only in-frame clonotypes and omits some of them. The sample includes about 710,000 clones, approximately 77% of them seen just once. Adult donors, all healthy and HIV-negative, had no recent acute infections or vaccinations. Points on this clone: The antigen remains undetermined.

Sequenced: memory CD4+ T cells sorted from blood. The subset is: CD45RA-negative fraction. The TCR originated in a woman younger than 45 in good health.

The CDR3 here is CASSQDFRNSYEQYF. The DNA of the CDR3 is TGTGCCAGCAGCCAAGATTTCCGGAACTCCTACGAGCAGTACTTC. The rearrangement joins TRBV4-2 to TRBJ2-7; D gene unclear. The CDR3 sequence is 15 residues long. The ends were cut back, 0 bases at V and 0 bases at J, with 9 bases in the middle. Germline CDR1 and CDR2: LGHNA and YNFKEQ.